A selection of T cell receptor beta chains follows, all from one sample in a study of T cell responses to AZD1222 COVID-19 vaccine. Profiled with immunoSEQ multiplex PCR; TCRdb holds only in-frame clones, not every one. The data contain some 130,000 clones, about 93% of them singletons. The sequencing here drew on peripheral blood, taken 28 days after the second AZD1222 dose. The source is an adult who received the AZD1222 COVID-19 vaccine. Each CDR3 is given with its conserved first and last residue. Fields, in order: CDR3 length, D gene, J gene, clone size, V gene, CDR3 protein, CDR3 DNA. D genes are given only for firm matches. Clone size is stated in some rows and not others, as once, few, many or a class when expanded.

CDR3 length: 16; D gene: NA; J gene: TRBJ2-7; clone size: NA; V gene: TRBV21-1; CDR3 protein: CASNGTGISGAYEQYF; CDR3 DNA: TGTGCCAGCAATGGGACAGGGATATCGGGCGCCTACGAGCAGTACTTC
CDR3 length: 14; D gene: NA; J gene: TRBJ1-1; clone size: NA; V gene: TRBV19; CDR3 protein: CASTAGGVNTEAFF; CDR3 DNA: TGTGCCAGCACCGCTGGGGGAGTCAACACTGAAGCTTTCTTT
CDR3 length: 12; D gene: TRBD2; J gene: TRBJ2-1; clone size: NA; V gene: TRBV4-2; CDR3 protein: CASSQGGVEQFF; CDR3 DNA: TGTGCCAGCAGCCAGGGGGGGGTTGAGCAGTTCTTC
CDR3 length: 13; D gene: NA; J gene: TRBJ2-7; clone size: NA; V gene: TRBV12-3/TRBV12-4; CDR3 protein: CASRPPGHDEQYF; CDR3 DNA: TGTGCCAGCCGTCCCCCGGGACACGACGAGCAGTACTTC
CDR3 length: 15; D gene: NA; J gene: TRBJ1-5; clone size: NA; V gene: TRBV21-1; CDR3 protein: CATTESGQSNQPQHF; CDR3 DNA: TGTGCCACGACCGAATCGGGACAGAGCAATCAGCCCCAGCATTTT
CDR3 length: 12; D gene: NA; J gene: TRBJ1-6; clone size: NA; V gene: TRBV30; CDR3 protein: CAWTGYNSPLHF; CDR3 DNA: TGTGCCTGGACAGGCTATAATTCACCCCTCCACTTT
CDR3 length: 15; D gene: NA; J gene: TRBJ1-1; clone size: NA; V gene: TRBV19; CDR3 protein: CASSIGGPGSTEAFF; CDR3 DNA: TGTGCCAGTAGTATAGGTGGACCAGGGTCCACTGAAGCTTTCTTT
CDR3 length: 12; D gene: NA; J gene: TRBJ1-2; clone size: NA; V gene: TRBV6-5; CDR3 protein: CASRGRGYGYTF; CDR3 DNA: TGTGCCAGCAGGGGCCGGGGCTATGGCTACACCTTC
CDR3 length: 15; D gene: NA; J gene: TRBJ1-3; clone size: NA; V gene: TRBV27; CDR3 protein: CASSPTGSTGNTIYF; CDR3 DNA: TGTGCCAGCAGCCCTACGGGCAGCACTGGAAACACCATATATTTT
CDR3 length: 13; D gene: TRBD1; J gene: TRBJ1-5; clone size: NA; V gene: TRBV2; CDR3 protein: CATQGATNQPQHF; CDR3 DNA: TGTGCCACCCAGGGGGCCACCAATCAGCCCCAGCATTTT
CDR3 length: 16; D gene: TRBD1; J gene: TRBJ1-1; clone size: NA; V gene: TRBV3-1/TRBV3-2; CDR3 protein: CASSPRDRGRDTEAFF; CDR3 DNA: TGTGCCAGCAGCCCCCGGGACAGGGGGCGGGACACTGAAGCTTTCTTT
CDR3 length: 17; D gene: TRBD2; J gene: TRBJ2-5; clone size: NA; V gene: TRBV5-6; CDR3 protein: CASSPGSGGGPEETQYF; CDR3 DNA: TGTGCCAGCAGCCCGGGGTCTGGCGGGGGGCCGGAGGAGACCCAGTACTTC
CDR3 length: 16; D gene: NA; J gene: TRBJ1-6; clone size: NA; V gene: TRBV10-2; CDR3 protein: CASSQEPRSYNSPLHF; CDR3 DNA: TGCGCCAGCAGTCAGGAGCCCCGCTCCTATAATTCACCCCTCCACTTT
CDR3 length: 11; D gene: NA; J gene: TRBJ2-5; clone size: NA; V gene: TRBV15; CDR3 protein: CATSQTQTQYF; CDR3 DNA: TGTGCCACCAGCCAGACTCAGACCCAGTACTTC
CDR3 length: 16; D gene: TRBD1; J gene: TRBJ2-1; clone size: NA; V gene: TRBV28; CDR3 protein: CASSSPGQGARDEQFF; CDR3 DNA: TGTGCCAGCAGTTCCCCTGGACAGGGGGCTCGCGATGAGCAGTTCTTC
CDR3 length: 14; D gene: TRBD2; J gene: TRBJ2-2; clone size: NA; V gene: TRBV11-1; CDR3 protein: CASSLAGGFGELFF; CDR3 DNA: TGTGCCAGCAGCTTAGCGGGGGGGTTCGGGGAGCTGTTTTTT
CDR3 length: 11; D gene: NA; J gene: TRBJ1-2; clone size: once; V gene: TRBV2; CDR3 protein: CASREGGGYTF; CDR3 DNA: TGTGCCAGCAGGGAGGGAGGTGGCTACACCTTC